The clone carrying this T cell receptor beta chain has just a few counts. This specimen comes from a study of T-cell reconstitution after alpha-beta-depleted transplantation in children. This CDR3 contains 13 residues. Looked up from germline, CDR1 is DFQATT and CDR2 is SNEGSKA (reference sequence). Trimming stripped 2 bases from V and 0 bases from J, with 7 bases between. TCRbeta library preparation incorporated unique molecular identifiers. TCRdb re-called the PCR reads through MiXCR, storing one row per CDR3 protein. Among 250,000 to 400,000 distinct CDR3 sequences, around 25% were seen once, and the ten largest hold approximately 11%.

This receptor was obtained from a male patient aged 10-17 years who had a stem cell transplant for acute lymphoblastic leukemia, so the T cells may come from the graft donor. V usage is TRBV20-1 and J usage is TRBJ1-1; D is uncertain. The sample in question was PBMCs, mostly from graft donor cells, obtained 180 days after TCRalphabeta/CD19-depleted stem cell transplant. CDR3 in amino acids: CSARSSLNTEAFF. The CDR3 DNA reads TGCAGTGCTAGATCCAGTTTGAACACTGAAGCTTTCTTT.